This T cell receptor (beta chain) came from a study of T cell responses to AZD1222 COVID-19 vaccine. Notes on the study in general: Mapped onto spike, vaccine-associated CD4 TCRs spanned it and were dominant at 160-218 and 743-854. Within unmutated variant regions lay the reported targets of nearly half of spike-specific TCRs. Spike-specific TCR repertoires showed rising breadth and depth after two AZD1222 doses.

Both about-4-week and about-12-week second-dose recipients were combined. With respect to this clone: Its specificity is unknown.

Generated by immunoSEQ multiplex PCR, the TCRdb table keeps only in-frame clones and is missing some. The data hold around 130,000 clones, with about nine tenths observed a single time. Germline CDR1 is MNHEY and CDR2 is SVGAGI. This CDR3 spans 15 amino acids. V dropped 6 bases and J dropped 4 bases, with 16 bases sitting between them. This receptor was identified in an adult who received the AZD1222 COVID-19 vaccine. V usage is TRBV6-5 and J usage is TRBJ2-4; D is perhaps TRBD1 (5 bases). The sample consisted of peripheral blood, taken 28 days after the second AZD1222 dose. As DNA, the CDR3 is TGTGCCAGCAGCCGCGCCGCGGCAGGGAAAAACATTCAGTACTTC. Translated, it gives CASSRAAAGKNIQYF.